The sequence of this TCR beta chain was determined in a study of blood T cell repertoires in COVID-19 (dated by TCRdb to 2019 to 2021). Background for the entire study: Samples from collaborators originated in the United States, Italy and Spain and spanned both the acute and convalescent phases of COVID-19. The dataset comprised deeply sampled blood TCRbeta repertoires from subjects exposed to, actively infected with, or recovered from COVID-19. Sample metadata almost always included a de-identified subject ID, COVID-19 status, age in years and sex. The repertoires were released in a freely available public database intended as a resource for research on the immune response to SARS-CoV-2. Where HLA class I and class II types were available, the types were taken from metadata supplied by the sample provider, not from assay-based typing. The samples were drawn from two sources: the first 160 participants of the ongoing ImmuneRACE study, and over 1,000 subjects contributed by 6 global collaborators. The prospective study material was composed of cDNA or gDNA derived from T cells, B-cell-depleted T cells, or PBMCs. What the research found in general, with its limitations: How much clinical and demographic metadata was included differed by source and by participant, and the metadata was provided uncurated.

About this clone: Its target antigen remains unknown. Base quality data are lacking; no much larger clone is found one base away.

Collaborating institutions collected whole blood in K2EDTA tubes following their own protocols. Collaborator samples were shipped for TCRbeta analysis as frozen whole blood, isolated PBMCs, or DNA extracted from either sample type. The immunoSEQ Assay, a bias-controlled multiplex PCR, was used to amplify TCRbeta CDR3 regions from genomic DNA. As for the authors' bioinformatics: The number of nucleated cells in each sample was estimated by amplification of reference gene primers within the assay. Sequence reads were collapsed and filtered to measure the absolute abundance of every unique TCRbeta CDR3 rearrangement. For each sample, productive Simpson clonality was calculated as the square root of Simpson's diversity index over productive rearrangements. TCRdb took over this immuneACCESS table, retaining in-frame rearrangements with V and J assigned. Such tables are incomplete; in checked studies, under half of the missing clones stem from an unresolved V gene, and the remainder is unexplained. V, J and clone size were drawn from that table, and D and trimming were deduced from the DNA. The table for this sample lists a few hundred thousand clones; around 80% of them were counted only once. The top ten hold approximately 5% of the sample.

From cysteine to phenylalanine, the CDR3 is 15 amino acids long. Only the CDR3 portion is preserved as DNA: 45 bases, with reading frame beginning at the first base. Sequences LNHDA (CDR1) and SQIVND (CDR2) are obtained from the germline V gene (reference sequence). Germline trimming amounts to 3 bases on V and 7 bases on J, with 10 as the count of junction bases outside the gene matches. The material sequenced was peripheral blood. This TCR came from a human donor in a cohort sampled during active COVID-19. The V and J segments used are TRBV19 and TRBJ1-2; TRBD1 agrees with 8 junctional bases. The nucleotide sequence reads TGTGCCAGTAGTATTCGGACAGGGTACCAGACTGGCTACACCTTC. It is translated as CASSIRTGYQTGYTF.